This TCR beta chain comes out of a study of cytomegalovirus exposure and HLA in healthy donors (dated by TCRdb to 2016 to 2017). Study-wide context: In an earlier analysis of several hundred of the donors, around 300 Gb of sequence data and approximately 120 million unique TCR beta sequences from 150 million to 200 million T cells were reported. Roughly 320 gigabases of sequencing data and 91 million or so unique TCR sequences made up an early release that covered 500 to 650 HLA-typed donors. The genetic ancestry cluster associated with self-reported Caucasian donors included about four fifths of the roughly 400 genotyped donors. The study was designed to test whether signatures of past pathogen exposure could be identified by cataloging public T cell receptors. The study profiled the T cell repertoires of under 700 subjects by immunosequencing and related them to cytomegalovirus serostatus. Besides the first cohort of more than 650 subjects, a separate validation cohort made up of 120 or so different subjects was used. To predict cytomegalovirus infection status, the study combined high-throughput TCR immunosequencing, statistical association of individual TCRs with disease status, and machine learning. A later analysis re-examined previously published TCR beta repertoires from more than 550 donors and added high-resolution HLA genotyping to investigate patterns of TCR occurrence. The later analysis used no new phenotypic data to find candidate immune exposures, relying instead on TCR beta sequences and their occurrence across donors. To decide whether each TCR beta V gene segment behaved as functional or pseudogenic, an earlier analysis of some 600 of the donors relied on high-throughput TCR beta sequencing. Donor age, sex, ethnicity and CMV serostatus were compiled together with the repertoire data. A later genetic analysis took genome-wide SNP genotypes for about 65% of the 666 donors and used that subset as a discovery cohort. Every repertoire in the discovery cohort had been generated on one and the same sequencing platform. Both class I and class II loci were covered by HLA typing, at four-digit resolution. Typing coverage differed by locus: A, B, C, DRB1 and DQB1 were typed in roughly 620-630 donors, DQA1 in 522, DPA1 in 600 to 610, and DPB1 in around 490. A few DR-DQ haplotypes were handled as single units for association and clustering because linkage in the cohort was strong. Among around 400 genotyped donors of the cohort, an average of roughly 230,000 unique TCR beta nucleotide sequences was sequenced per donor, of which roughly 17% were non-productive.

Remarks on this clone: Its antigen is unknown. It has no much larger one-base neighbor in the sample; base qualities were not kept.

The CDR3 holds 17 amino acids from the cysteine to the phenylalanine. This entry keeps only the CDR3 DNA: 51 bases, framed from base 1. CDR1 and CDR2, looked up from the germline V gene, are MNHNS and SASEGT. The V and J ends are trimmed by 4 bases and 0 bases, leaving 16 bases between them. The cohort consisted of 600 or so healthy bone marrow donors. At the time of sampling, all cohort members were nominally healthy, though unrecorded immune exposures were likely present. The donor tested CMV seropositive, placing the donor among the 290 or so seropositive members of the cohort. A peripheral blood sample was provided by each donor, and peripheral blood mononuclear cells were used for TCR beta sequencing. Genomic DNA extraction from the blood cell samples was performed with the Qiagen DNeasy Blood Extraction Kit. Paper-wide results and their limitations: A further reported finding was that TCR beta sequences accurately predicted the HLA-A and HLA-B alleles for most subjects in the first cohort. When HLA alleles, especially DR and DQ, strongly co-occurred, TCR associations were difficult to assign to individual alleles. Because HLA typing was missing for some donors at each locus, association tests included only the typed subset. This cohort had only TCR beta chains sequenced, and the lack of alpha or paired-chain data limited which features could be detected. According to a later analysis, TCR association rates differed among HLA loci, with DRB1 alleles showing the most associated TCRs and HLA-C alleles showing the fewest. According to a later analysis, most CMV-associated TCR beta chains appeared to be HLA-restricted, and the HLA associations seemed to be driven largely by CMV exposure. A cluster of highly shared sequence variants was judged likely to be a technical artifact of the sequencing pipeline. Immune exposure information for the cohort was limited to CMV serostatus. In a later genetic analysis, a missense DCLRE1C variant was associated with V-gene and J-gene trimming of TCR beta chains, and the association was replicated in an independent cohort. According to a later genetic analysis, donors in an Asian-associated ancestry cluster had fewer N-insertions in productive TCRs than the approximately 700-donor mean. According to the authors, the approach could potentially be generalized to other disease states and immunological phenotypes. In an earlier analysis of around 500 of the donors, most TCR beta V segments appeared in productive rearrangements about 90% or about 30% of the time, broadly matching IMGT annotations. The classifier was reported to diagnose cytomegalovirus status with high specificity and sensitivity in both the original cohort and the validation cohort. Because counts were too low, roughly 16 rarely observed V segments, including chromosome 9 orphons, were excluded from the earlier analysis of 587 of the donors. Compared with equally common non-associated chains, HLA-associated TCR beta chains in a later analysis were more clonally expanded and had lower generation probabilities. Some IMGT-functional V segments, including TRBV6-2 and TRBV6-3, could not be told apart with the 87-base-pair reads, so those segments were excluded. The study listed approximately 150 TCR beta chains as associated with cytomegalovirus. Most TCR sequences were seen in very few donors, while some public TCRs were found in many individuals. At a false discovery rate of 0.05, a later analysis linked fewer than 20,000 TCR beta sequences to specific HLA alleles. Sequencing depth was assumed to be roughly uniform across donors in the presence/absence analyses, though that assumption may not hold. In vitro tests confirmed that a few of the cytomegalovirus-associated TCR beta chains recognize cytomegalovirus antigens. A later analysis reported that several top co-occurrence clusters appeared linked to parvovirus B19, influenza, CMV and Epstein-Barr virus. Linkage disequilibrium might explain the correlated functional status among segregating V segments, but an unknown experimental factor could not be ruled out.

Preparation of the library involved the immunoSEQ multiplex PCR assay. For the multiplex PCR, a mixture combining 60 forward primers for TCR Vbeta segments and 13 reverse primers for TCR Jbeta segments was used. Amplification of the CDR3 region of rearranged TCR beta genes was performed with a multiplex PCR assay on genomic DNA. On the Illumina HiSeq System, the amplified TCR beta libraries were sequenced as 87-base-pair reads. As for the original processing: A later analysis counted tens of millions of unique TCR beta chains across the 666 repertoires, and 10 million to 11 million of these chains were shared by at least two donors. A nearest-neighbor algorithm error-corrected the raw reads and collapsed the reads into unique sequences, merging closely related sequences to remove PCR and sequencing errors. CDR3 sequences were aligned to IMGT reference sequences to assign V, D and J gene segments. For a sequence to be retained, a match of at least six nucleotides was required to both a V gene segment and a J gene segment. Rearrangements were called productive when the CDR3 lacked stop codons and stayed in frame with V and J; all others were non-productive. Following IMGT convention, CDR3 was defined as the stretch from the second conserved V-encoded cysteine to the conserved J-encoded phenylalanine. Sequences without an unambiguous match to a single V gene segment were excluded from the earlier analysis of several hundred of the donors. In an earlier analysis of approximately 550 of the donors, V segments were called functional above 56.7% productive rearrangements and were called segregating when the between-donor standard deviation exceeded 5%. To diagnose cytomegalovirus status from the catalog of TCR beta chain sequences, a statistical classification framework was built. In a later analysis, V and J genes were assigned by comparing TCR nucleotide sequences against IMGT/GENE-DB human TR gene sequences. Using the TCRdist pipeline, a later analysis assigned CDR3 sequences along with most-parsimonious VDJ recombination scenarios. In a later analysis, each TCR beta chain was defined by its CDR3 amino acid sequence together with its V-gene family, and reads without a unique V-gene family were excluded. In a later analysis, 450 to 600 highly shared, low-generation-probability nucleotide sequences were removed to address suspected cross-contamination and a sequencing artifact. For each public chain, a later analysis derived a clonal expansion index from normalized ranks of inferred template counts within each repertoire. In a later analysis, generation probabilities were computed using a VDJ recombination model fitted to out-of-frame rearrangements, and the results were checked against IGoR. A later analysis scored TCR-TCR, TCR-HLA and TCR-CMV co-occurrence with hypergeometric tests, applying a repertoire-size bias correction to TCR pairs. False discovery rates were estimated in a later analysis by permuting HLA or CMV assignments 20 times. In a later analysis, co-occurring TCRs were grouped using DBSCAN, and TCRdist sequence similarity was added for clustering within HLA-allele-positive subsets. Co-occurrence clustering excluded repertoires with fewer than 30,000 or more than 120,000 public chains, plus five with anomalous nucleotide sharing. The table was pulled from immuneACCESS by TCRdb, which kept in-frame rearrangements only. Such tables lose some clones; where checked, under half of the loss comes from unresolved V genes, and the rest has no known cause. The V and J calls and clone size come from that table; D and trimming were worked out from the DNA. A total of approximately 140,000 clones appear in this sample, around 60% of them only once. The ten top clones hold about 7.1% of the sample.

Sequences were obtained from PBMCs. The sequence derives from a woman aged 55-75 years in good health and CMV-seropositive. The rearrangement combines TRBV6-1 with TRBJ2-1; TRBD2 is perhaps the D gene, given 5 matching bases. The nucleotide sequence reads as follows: TGTGCCAGCAGTGCTTACAGAGCGGAGAGCTCCTACAATGAGCAGTTCTTC. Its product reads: CASSAYRAESSYNEQFF.